The clone carrying this T cell receptor beta chain was seen more than once but under ten times. Its antigen remains unknown. CDR3 length equals 14 residues. V was pared by 6 bases and J by 5 bases, with 13 bases between. The V gene's germline CDR1 is MNHNS and CDR2 SASEGT. The data belong to a study of T cells in localized non-small cell lung cancer. Study findings and constraints: Appearance in adjacent lung was seen for a median approximately 58 of the top 100 tumor clones. Elevated blood T cell density was associated with longer overall survival. Exceeding tumor, uninvolved adjacent lung had the highest T cell clonality.

Sequencing used immunoSEQ multiplex PCR; TCRdb keeps in-frame clones, though not all of them. The sample has around 90,000 clones; around 80% are singletons. The TCR originated in a man between 40 and 70 years old with stage II squamous cell lung carcinoma. The V gene is TRBV6-1, the J gene TRBJ2-2; perhaps TRBD2 as D (6 bases). The material sequenced was PBMCs, taken before any cancer treatment. The CDR3 spells CASSRLVGTGELFF. CDR3 DNA sequence: TGTGCCAGCAGCAGACTAGTCGGAACCGGGGAGCTGTTTTTT.